One sample yielded the 31 T cell receptor beta chains listed below, sequenced in a study of cytomegalovirus exposure and HLA in healthy donors. Using immunoSEQ multiplex PCR, the repertoire was profiled, and TCRdb retains in-frame clones only, with some absent. The repertoire includes tens of thousands of clones, 95% of them detected once, and around 5.5% sits in the top ten. The sample comprised PBMCs. These receptor sequences come from a woman aged 18 to 35 in good health and CMV-seropositive.

The chain joins TRBV10-3 to TRBJ2-7, with 13 bases fitting TRBD2. From germline, CDR1 is ENHRY and CDR2 SYGVKD. Trimming removed 7 bases from V and 6 bases from J; junction bases left unmatched: 9. This CDR3 is 15 amino acids long. The CDR3 is CAITPTSGGPREQYF. CDR3 nucleotides: TGTGCCATCACCCCGACTAGCGGGGGGCCCCGCGAGCAGTACTTC.

The genes are TRBV5-1 and TRBJ2-3; 10 bases are a match to TRBD2. V trimming: 0 bases; J trimming: 5 bases; junction bases outside the gene matches: 6. In germline, CDR1 is SGHRS, CDR2 YFSETQ. The CDR3 totals 16 residues. As DNA, the CDR3 is TGCGCCAGCAGCTTGGAGAGGCTAGCGGGAGTAGATACGCAGTATTTT. Protein: CASSLERLAGVDTQYF. Full variable domain (outside the CDR3, taken from reference TRBV5-1 and TRBJ2-3): KAGVTQTPRYLIKTRGQQVTLSCSPISGHRSVSWYQQTPGQGLQFLFEYFSETQRNKGNFPGRFSGRQFSNSRSEMNVSTLELGDSALYLCASSLERLAGVDTQYFGPGTRLTVL.

The V call is TRBV11-3, the J call TRBJ2-2, with no clear D. The CDR3 extends over 12 amino acids. Germline-derived CDR1 and CDR2 are SGHNT and YENEEA. Trimming cost V 5 bases and J 6 bases, with 7 bases left between them. In DNA, the CDR3 is TGTGCCAGCAGCCTACCGGCCGGGGAGCTGTTTTTT. Amino acid sequence: CASSLPAGELFF.

This sequence joins TRBV4-3 and TRBJ1-5; D is unresolved. CDR1 is LGHNA, CDR2 YSLEER, per germline. This CDR3 comprises 15 residues. V was pared by 4 bases and J by 7 bases, with 17 bases between. The CDR3 nucleotides read TGCGCCAGCAGCCCCGCCAAGGGAACGGGGCAGCCCCAGCATTTT. Its translation is CASSPAKGTGQPQHF.

The chain uses TRBV4-3 and TRBJ2-1; TRBD2 matches 7 bases. CDR3 length equals 15 residues. J was trimmed by 3 bases and V by 1 base; bases with no gene match: 3. CDR1 and CDR2 (germline): LGHNA, YSLEER. DNA of the CDR3: TGCGCCAGCAGCCAAGGCGGGGGAGACTACAATGAGCAGTTCTTC. As protein: CASSQGGGDYNEQFF.

The chain couples TRBV27 to TRBJ2-2; D might be TRBD2 (6 bases). V was clipped by 1 base and J by 4 bases, with 19 bases between them. The CDR3 is 18 amino acids. Germline values: CDR1 MNHEY, CDR2 SMNVEV (reference sequence). The CDR3 region is CASSLWGGLPRITGELFF. DNA of the CDR3: TGTGCCAGCAGTTTATGGGGAGGACTACCCAGAATCACCGGGGAGCTGTTTTTT.

The chain carries TRBV7-9 and TRBJ2-7; 7 bases are a match to TRBD2. The CDR3 is 15 amino acids. Trimming took 4 bases from V and 6 from J; bases not matched to a gene: 12. Germline lookup yields CDR1 SEHNR and CDR2 FQNEAQ (reference sequence). CDR3 coding DNA: TGTGCCAGCAGCTCTGGACTAGAGGACCCTTCCGAGCAGTACTTC. This codes for CASSSGLEDPSEQYF.

The V and J genes are TRBV19 and TRBJ2-1; 10 bases are a match to TRBD2. Germline assignment: CDR1 LNHDA and CDR2 SQIVND (reference sequence). The CDR3 runs to 15 residues. With V trimmed by 7 bases and J by 8 bases, 11 bases remained unmatched. The CDR3 spells CASTPASGGMDEQFF. CDR3 bases: TGTGCCAGTACCCCCGCTAGCGGGGGTATGGATGAGCAGTTCTTC.

This chain joins TRBV7-9 and TRBJ2-3, with 7 bases aligning to TRBD2. Trimming took 4 bases from V and 3 from J; bases not matched to a gene: 7. The CDR3 has 15 amino acids. The germline V gene has CDR1 SEHNR and CDR2 FQNEAQ (reference sequence). In DNA form, the CDR3 reads TGTGCCAGCAGCTCAGTGGCGGGGGAAACAGATACGCAGTATTTT. Residues: CASSSVAGETDTQYF.

V usage is TRBV5-4 and J usage is TRBJ1-4, with 7 bases aligning to TRBD1. CDR3 length: 15 residues. The germline V gene has CDR1 SGHNT and CDR2 YYREEE (reference sequence). The junction had 6 bases not matched to a gene; V was cut back by 0 bases and J by 7 bases. This CDR3 is CASSLEAGGSEKLFF. CDR3 nucleotides: TGTGCCAGCAGCTTGGAAGCAGGGGGTTCTGAAAAACTGTTTTTT.

The chain employs TRBV7-2 and TRBJ2-6, with a possible D match to TRBD1 (5 bases). The V gene lost 2 bases and the J gene lost 0 bases, with 11 bases spanning the gap. Germline-derived CDR1 and CDR2 are SGHTA and FQGNSA. This CDR3 is 17 amino acids long. The CDR3 nucleotides are TGTGCCAGCAGCTTAAGCAGGGCTCGCTCTGGGGCCAACGTCCTGACTTTC. Translating it yields CASSLSRARSGANVLTF.

CDR3 DNA sequence: TGTGCCAGCAGTTACACGTGGGGGGACTCGGATGAGCAGTTCTTC. Its protein is CASSYTWGDSDEQFF. The chain has TRBV6-5 and TRBJ2-1, with a weak D call TRBD2 (6 bases). In germline, CDR1 is MNHEY, CDR2 SVGAGI. V was trimmed by 2 bases and J by 8 bases, leaving 16 bases between them. The CDR3 has 15 residues.

This rearrangement joins TRBV7-2 to TRBJ2-1, with D uncertain. The V end lost 0 bases, the J end lost 4 bases, and 4 bases lay between the germline ends. This CDR3 has 13 amino acids. Germline V gene sequence: CDR1 SGHTA, CDR2 FQGNSA. CDR3 region: CASSLAEYNEQFF. DNA for the CDR3: TGTGCCAGCAGCTTAGCGGAGTACAATGAGCAGTTCTTC.

The chain uses TRBV5-1 and TRBJ1-2, with D possibly TRBD1 on 6 matching bases. Trimming took off 4 bases at V and 3 bases at J, with 16 bases between the two ends. Germline V gives CDR1 SGHRS, CDR2 YFSETQ. The CDR3 runs to 15 residues. Written as DNA, the CDR3 is TGCGCCAGCAGCGTAAATACAGGGTTTCACTATGGCTACACCTTC. It encodes CASSVNTGFHYGYTF.

This rearrangement joins TRBV5-4 to TRBJ2-1; D gene uncertain. Germline loops: CDR1 SGHNT, CDR2 YYREEE (reference sequence). Deletions cut 0 bases from V and 3 bases from J, with 16 bases between. The CDR3 runs to 17 residues. CDR3: CASSLGVLRQDYNEQFF. CDR3 DNA: TGTGCCAGCAGCTTGGGAGTGCTGCGACAAGACTACAATGAGCAGTTCTTC.

The chain is built from TRBV29-1 and TRBJ1-1; the D gene is possibly TRBD1 (5 bases). Germline V gene lookup returns CDR1 SQVTM and CDR2 ANQGSEA. Trimming pared 6 bases from V and 4 bases from J, leaving 15 bases between. The CDR3 totals 13 residues. DNA for the CDR3: TGCAGCGTCTCTCATACGGGGGGCACTGAAGCTTTCTTT. Its translation is CSVSHTGGTEAFF. The complete variable domain, with remaining parts taken from reference TRBV29-1 and TRBJ1-1, reads SAVISQKPSRDICQRGTSLTIQCQVDSQVTMMFWYRQQPGQSLTLIATANQGSEATYESGFVIDKFPISRPNLTFSTLTVSNMSPEDSSIYLCSVSHTGGTEAFFGQGTRLTVV.

The V gene is TRBV7-3, the J gene TRBJ1-2; the D gene is possibly TRBD1 (5 bases). Germline V CDR1 and CDR2: SGHTA, FQGTGA. Trimming removed 3 bases at V and 4 bases at J, with 9 bases between. The CDR3 has 13 residues. The CDR3 coding sequence is TGTGCCAGCAGCTTTGGTCAGGGCTATGGCTACACCTTC. Translated, it gives CASSFGQGYGYTF.

This chain uses TRBV30 with TRBJ2-7; D ambiguous. CDR3 length equals 12 residues. The V and J ends lost 7 bases and 0 bases respectively, with 10 bases between them. Germline CDR1 is GTSNPN and CDR2 is SVGIG (reference sequence). The CDR3 DNA follows: TGTGCCTCCGGTCCCTCCTCCTACGAGCAGTACTTC. It encodes CASGPSSYEQYF.

The rearrangement links TRBV27 to TRBJ2-7, with TRBD1 matching over 9 bases. This CDR3 comprises 13 residues. Germline CDR1 is MNHEY and CDR2 is SMNVEV (reference sequence). V shed 4 bases, J shed 6 bases, and the junction held 4 bases outside the gene matches. The CDR3 protein is CASSWGQGGEQYF. CDR3 DNA: TGTGCCAGCAGTTGGGGACAGGGCGGCGAGCAGTACTTC.

This chain links TRBV29-1 with TRBJ1-2, with 10 bases identical to TRBD1. Germline-derived CDR1 and CDR2 are SQVTM and ANQGSEA. The length of the CDR3 is 11 residues. Trimming took 6 bases from V and 8 from J; bases not matched to a gene: 3. Here the CDR3 DNA reads TGCAGCGTGGGGACAGGGGAAGGCTACACCTTC. It codes for CSVGTGEGYTF.

V gene TRBV15 combines with J gene TRBJ1-1; TRBD1 agrees at 11 bases. Per germline, CDR1 LNHNV and CDR2 YYDKDF (reference sequence). Trimming removed 9 bases from V and 8 bases from J; junction bases left unmatched: 14. This CDR3 is 15 amino acids long. The CDR3 DNA reads as TGTGCCACTAAAGCGGACAGGGGGCCTCAGAAGGAAGCTTTCTTT. This gives the protein CATKADRGPQKEAFF.

V is TRBV28 and J is TRBJ2-6; D may be TRBD2 (6 bases). The germline CDR1 and CDR2 sequences are MDHEN and SYDVKM. This CDR3 spans 18 amino acids. The V and J ends lost 3 bases and 2 bases respectively, with 17 bases between them. In DNA form, the CDR3 reads TGTGCCAGCAGTTTGGAGGGCCTAGTTTTACCTGGGGCCAACGTCCTGACTTTC. The encoded protein is CASSLEGLVLPGANVLTF.

The chain has TRBV9 and TRBJ2-1; TRBD2 aligns across 9 bases. Trimming took 0 bases from V and 4 from J; bases not matched to a gene: 5. The CDR3 totals 16 residues. CDR1 and CDR2 (germline): SGDLS, YYNGEE. CDR3 sequence (DNA): TGTGCCAGCAGCGTAGCTCTGGCGGGGGGGTACAATGAGCAGTTCTTC. Residues: CASSVALAGGYNEQFF.

CDR3 nucleotide sequence: TGTGCCAGCTCACCACTCAGCGGGGGGGACTACGAGCAGTACTTC. This codes for CASSPLSGGDYEQYF. The chain links TRBV18 to TRBJ2-7; TRBD2 matches at 10 bases. The J segment lost 3 bases and the V segment lost 1 base, leaving 3 bases of the junction unmatched. CDR3 size: 15 residues. Germline V gives CDR1 KGHSH, CDR2 LQKENI.

The V call is TRBV15, the J call TRBJ2-2; 12 bases map to TRBD2. Germline V gene lookup returns CDR1 LNHNV and CDR2 YYDKDF (reference sequence). The CDR3 covers 17 residues. V shed 2 bases, J shed 3 bases, and the junction held 4 bases outside the gene matches. The DNA of the CDR3 is TGTGCCACCAGCAGACCTAGCGGGGGGGTTGACACCGGGGAGCTGTTTTTT. This sequence encodes CATSRPSGGVDTGELFF.

This clone was observed once. The genes are TRBV5-1 and TRBJ1-2; D possibly corresponds to TRBD1 (6 bases). The V end lost 4 bases, the J end lost 5 bases, and 12 bases lay between the germline ends. This CDR3 has 13 amino acids. Germline V gene data show CDR1 as SGHRS and CDR2 as YFSETQ. CDR3 residues: CASSAGQFYGYTF. The CDR3 nucleotides read TGCGCCAGCAGCGCCGGACAGTTTTATGGCTACACCTTC.

This rearrangement joins TRBV6-1 to TRBJ2-1, with TRBD2 identical over 9 bases. V gave up 7 bases and J gave up 0 bases; unmatched junction bases: 4. The CDR3 totals 15 residues. CDR1 is MNHNS and CDR2 is SASEGT in the germline V gene. CDR3 coding DNA: TGTGCCAGCATGTATAGCGGGAGCTCCTACAATGAGCAGTTCTTC. Translating it yields CASMYSGSSYNEQFF.

V usage is TRBV4-3 and J usage is TRBJ2-5; TRBD2 might be the D (5 bases). The V end lost 4 bases, the J end lost 7 bases, and 13 bases lay between the germline ends. CDR1 and CDR2 from the germline V gene are LGHNA and YSLEER. CDR3 size: 13 residues. This chain's CDR3 is CASSRSLGGTQYF. CDR3 nucleotide sequence: TGCGCCAGCAGCCGCTCCTTAGGAGGGACCCAGTACTTC.

The chain employs TRBV2 and TRBJ2-7, with D perhaps matching TRBD2 (6 bases). The CDR3 consists of 15 residues. The germline CDR1 and CDR2 sequences are SNHLY and FYNNEI. V shed 2 bases and J shed 2 bases, with 13 bases lying between them. CDR3 region: CASSENPGLTYEQYF. The CDR3 nucleotides are TGTGCCAGCAGTGAAAACCCAGGACTAACCTACGAGCAGTACTTC.

Only one count was recorded for this clone. The chain carries TRBV9 and TRBJ1-2; a weak D match, TRBD1 (6 bases). Trimming stripped 3 bases from V and 0 bases from J, with 9 bases between. The CDR3 has 14 amino acids. Germline assignment: CDR1 SGDLS and CDR2 YYNGEE. CDR3: CASSGHRANYGYTF. Written as DNA, the CDR3 is TGTGCCAGCAGCGGACACAGGGCTAACTATGGCTACACCTTC.

This clone was seen just once. The chain couples TRBV10-1 to TRBJ2-3, with TRBD1 matching 7 bases. The length of the CDR3 is 16 residues. Germline V gives CDR1 WNHNN, CDR2 SYGVQD (reference sequence). V was pared by 1 base and J by 3 bases, with 7 bases of the junction left unmatched. This chain's CDR3 is CASSEYTGARTDTQYF. The CDR3, as DNA: TGCGCCAGCAGTGAGTACACAGGGGCGAGAACAGATACGCAGTATTTT.